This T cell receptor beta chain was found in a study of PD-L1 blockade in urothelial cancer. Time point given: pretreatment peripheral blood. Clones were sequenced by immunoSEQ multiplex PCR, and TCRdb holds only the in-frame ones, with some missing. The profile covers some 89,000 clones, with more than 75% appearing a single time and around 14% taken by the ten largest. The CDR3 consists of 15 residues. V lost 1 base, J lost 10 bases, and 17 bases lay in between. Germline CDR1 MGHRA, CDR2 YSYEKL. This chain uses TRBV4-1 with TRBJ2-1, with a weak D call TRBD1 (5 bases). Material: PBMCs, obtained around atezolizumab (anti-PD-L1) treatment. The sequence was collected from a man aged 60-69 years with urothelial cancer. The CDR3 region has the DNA TGCGCCAGCAGCCAAGCCCTCGATATGGCAGGGGAGCAGTTCTTC. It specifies CASSQALDMAGEQFF.